The 5 T cell receptor beta chains below come from one sample, sequenced in a study of blood T cell repertoires in COVID-19. Clones were sequenced by immunoSEQ multiplex PCR, and TCRdb holds only the in-frame ones, with some missing. The sample contains 200,000 or so clones, approximately 83% of which appear only once. The specimen was peripheral blood. These receptors all come from a man in his sixties with acute or convalescent COVID-19.

This clone was counted a few times. The chain couples TRBV4-1 to TRBJ1-1, with a weak D call TRBD1 (5 bases). Germline CDR1 is MGHRA and CDR2 is YSYEKL. The CDR3 length is 17 residues. V lost 3 bases and J 1 base, leaving 18 bases between the germline ends. The CDR3 reads CASSQRDSPPGNTEAFF. CDR3 bases: TGCGCCAGCAGCCAGCGGGACTCCCCACCGGGGAACACTGAAGCTTTCTTT.

The chain joins TRBV6-5 to TRBJ2-1; D uncertain. The V gene lost 6 bases and the J gene lost 7 bases, with 10 bases spanning the gap. This CDR3 is 12 amino acids long. The V gene's germline CDR1 is MNHEY and CDR2 SVGAGI. The CDR3 loop is CASSPAQNEQFF. The CDR3 DNA follows: TGTGCCAGCAGCCCAGCGCAGAATGAGCAGTTCTTC.

The chain couples TRBV29-1 to TRBJ2-7; no firm D call. There are 15 residues in the CDR3. With 0 bases removed from V and 6 bases from J, the gap between germline ends came to 18 bases. Germline-derived CDR1 and CDR2 are SQVTM and ANQGSEA. This chain's CDR3 is CSVEDYSRRPAEQYF. As DNA, the CDR3 is TGCAGCGTTGAAGATTATAGCCGACGGCCTGCCGAGCAGTACTTC.

This chain connects TRBV9 to TRBJ1-5; D gene uncertain. The V gene's germline CDR1 is SGDLS and CDR2 YYNGEE. This CDR3 spans 13 amino acids. V was clipped by 0 bases and J by 3 bases, with 4 bases between them. The CDR3: CASSVASNQPQHF. The CDR3 coding sequence is TGTGCCAGCAGCGTAGCGTCCAATCAGCCCCAGCATTTT.

V and J are TRBV2 and TRBJ2-2, with D perhaps TRBD2 (6 bases). V lost 6 bases to trimming and J lost 6 bases, with 14 bases between them. This CDR3 has 14 amino acids. Germline-derived CDR1 and CDR2 are SNHLY and FYNNEI. The CDR3 DNA follows: TGTGCCAGCAGGAACCTAGCGACGGCCGGGGAGCTGTTTTTT. This gives the protein CASRNLATAGELFF.